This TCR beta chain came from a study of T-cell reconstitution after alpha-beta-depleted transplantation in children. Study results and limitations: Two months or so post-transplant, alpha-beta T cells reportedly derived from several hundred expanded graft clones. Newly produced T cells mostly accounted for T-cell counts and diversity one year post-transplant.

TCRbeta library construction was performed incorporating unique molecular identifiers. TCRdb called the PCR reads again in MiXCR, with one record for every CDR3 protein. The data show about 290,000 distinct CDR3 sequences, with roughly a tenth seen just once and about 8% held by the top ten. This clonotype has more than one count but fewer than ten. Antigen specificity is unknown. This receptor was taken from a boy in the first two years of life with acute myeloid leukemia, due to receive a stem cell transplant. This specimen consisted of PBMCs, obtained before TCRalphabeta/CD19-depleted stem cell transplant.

CDR3 in amino acids: CASSLMTGGSYEQYF. The CDR3 region has the DNA TGTGCCAGCAGCTTAATGACGGGAGGCTCCTACGAGCAGTACTTC. This chain connects TRBV7-2 to TRBJ2-7; 7 nucleotides match TRBD2. Germline-derived CDR1 and CDR2 are SGHTA and FQGNSA. The CDR3 length is 15 residues. The J segment lost 0 bases and the V segment lost 2 bases, leaving 4 bases of the junction unmatched.